This T cell receptor beta chain derives from a study of CD8 T cells in ankylosing spondylitis. V lost 1 base to trimming and J lost 1 base, with 11 bases between them. CDR3 size: 15 residues. CDR1 is SGHVS, CDR2 FQNEAQ, per germline. This clonotype was seen many times. The antigen remains unidentified. Overall study findings and caveats: Blood from ankylosing spondylitis patients appeared to carry a characteristic roughly eight-variant TCR beta motif. Significant enrichment of disease-linked clones was reportedly seen in matched ankylosing spondylitis synovial fluid.

The TCR beta libraries were generated through quantitative 5'-RACE incorporating molecular barcodes. TCRdb passed the 5' RACE reads through MiXCR, listing each CDR3 protein once. The profile covers under 200,000 distinct CDR3 sequences, with 9.8% appearing a single time and roughly 15% taken by the ten largest. The sequence was collected from a female donor with ankylosing spondylitis or in good health (not recorded which). The material sequenced was blood, either unsorted or a sorted T cell fraction (not recorded which). V and J are TRBV7-8 and TRBJ2-7; TRBD2 is a possible D gene (5 bases). The CDR3 is CASSLGAGPSYEQYF. The DNA of the CDR3 is TGTGCCAGCAGCTTAGGTGCGGGTCCGTCCTACGAGCAGTACTTC.